The TCR beta chain under discussion was sequenced for a study of T-cell memory formation after mild COVID-19 listed by TCRdb under 2021. General notes on the study: TCR sequence clusters from the two donors were found to be largely donor specific. T-cell clones expanding and contracting after mild COVID-19 in a couple of donors were tracked by longitudinal TCRalpha and TCRbeta repertoire sequencing. Two young, previously healthy adult volunteers made up the cohort, one male and one female. Study-level results and caveats: Whether the second-wave clones peaking on day 37 were SARS-CoV-2 specific was not confirmed. From day 15 to 85, contracting clones showed balanced CD4/CD8 phenotypes, whereas a second wave of clones that expanded from day 15 to 37 leaned towards CD4+. Only two mild cases were covered by the study, and larger cohorts that include severe cases with pre-infection samples were considered necessary. Contracting CD4+ clones appeared mostly in the CM and EM memory subsets, whereas CD8+ clones were enriched in EMRA. Some responding clones were found in pre-infection memory, which suggests that pre-existing cross-reactive memory T cells took part in the SARS-CoV-2 response.

Sequencing took place on an Illumina NovaSeq 6000. cDNA libraries for TCRalpha and TCRbeta were prepared by 5'RACE using constant-segment primers, with sample barcodes and unique molecular identifiers added. RNA was extracted from every sample with Trizol reagent. Amplification of the libraries took two PCR steps, and the second step added a second sample barcode plus Illumina TruSeq adapters. The libraries were sequenced on an Illumina NovaSeq using 2 x 150 bp paired-end reads. On the authors' methods: Reads were demultiplexed and collapsed into UMI-guided consensus sequences with migec v1.2.7. Using mixcr v2.1.11, the UMI consensuses were aligned to TRA and TRB V and J templates and assembled into clonotypes. Clonotypes were classified as expanded or contracted when called significant by both edgeR and NoisET, with noise models trained on biological replicates. edgeR calls used a false discovery rate-adjusted p below 0.01 and a log2 fold-change threshold of 1. As an exploratory analysis of dynamics, max-normalized trajectories of the 1000 most abundant clonotypes were examined with PCA combined with hierarchical clustering. Separately sequenced CD4+ and CD8+ repertoires were used to assign the CD4 or CD8 phenotype of responding clones. The raw public data were reprocessed by TCRdb itself: fastp quality trimming at Q25, MiXCR clonotype calling, in-frame beta chains only. Each entry is one CDR3 protein sequence, shown with its most common DNA and genes. For this entry, the V and J calls and clone size follow TCRdb and not the study's own pipeline. In all, the sample holds about 280,000 distinct CDR3 sequences, and roughly 8.2% of those were seen once. Of the sample, around a fifth is held by the ten largest clones.

At least ten counts were recorded for this clonotype. The clone's antigen remains unknown. There are no base qualities to consult, and no much larger clone falls within one base. The CDR3 contains 16 residues, cysteine and phenylalanine counted. Only the CDR3 portion is preserved as DNA: 48 bases, with reading frame beginning at the first base. Trimming at the junction amounts to 4 bases on V and 4 bases on J, and the germline ends lie 16 bases apart. Ficoll-Paque density gradient centrifugation was the method used to isolate PBMCs. The receptor was derived from a man aged 18 to 30 who had mild COVID-19 (a few samples of this study predate the infection). The sample titles of this study are shuffled in the database, so cell type and time point are left out; the donor was told from shared clones. Source material: PBMCs or a T cell subset sorted from them (not recorded which). Here the chain combines TRBV12-3 or TRBV12-4 and TRBJ2-2; the D region possibly corresponds to TRBD1 (5 bases align). The CDR3 sequence is CASSWAVTGPTGELFF. The DNA sequence is given as TGTGCCAGCAGTTGGGCCGTTACAGGACCCACCGGGGAGCTGTTTTTT.